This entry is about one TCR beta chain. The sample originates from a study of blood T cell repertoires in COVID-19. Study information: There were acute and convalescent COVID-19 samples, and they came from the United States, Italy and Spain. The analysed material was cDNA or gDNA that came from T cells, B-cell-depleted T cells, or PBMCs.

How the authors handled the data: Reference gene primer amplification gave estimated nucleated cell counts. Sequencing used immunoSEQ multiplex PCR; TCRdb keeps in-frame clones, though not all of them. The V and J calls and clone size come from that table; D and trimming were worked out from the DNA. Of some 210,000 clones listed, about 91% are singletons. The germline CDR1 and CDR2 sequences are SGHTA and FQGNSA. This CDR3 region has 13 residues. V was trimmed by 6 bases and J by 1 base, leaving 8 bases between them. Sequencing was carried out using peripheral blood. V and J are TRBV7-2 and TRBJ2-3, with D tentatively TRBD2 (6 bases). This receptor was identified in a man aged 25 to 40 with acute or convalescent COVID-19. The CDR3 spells CASRIAGTDTQYF. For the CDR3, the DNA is TGTGCCAGCAGAATAGCGGGCACAGATACGCAGTATTTT. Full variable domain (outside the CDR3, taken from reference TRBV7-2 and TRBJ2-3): GAGVSQSPSNKVTEKGKDVELRCDPISGHTALYWYRQSLGQGLEFLIYFQGNSAPDKSGLPSDRFSAERTGGSVSTLTIQRTQQEDSAVYLCASRIAGTDTQYFGPGTRLTVL.